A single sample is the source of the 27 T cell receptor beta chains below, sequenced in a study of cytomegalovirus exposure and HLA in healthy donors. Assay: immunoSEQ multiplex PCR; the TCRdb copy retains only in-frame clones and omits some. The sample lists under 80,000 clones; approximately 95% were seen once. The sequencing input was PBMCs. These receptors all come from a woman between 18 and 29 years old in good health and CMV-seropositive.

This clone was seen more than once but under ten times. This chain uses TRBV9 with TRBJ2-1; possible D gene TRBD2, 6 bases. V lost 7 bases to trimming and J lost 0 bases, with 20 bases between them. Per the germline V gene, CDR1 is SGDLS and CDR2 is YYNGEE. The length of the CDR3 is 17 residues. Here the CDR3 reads CASLRSSALSSYNEQFF. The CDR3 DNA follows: TGTGCCAGCCTGCGGTCTAGCGCTTTAAGCTCCTACAATGAGCAGTTCTTC.

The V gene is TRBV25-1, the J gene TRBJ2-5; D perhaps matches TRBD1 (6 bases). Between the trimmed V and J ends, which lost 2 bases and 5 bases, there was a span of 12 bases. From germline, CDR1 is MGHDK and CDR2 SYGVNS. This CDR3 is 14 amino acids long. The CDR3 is CASSEDRFVETQYF. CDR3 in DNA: TGTGCCAGCAGTGAAGACAGGTTCGTGGAGACCCAGTACTTC.

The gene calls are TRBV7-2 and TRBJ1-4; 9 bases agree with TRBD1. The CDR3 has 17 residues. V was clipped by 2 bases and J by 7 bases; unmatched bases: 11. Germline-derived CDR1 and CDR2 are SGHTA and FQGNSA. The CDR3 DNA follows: TGTGCCAGCAGCTTATCCTCTTATTGGGGACAGGGTGAAAAACTGTTTTTT. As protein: CASSLSSYWGQGEKLFF.

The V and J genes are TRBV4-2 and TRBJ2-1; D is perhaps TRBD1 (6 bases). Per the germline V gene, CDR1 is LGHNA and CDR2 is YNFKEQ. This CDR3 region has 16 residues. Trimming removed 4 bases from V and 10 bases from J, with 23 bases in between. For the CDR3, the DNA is TGTGCCAGCAGCCTCTCGCAAGCAAGGGGAGACAGGGAGCAGTTCTTC. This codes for CASSLSQARGDREQFF.

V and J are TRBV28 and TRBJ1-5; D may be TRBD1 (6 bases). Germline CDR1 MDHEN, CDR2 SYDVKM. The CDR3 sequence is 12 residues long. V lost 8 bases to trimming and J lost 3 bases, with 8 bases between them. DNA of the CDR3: TGTGCCAGCGGACAGTACAATCAGCCCCAGCATTTT. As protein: CASGQYNQPQHF. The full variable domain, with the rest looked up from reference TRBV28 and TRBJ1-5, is DVKVTQSSRYLVKRTGEKVFLECVQDMDHENMFWYRQDPGLGLRLIYFSYDVKMKEKGDIPEGYSVSREKKERFSLILESASTNQTSMYLCASGQYNQPQHFGDGTRLSIL.

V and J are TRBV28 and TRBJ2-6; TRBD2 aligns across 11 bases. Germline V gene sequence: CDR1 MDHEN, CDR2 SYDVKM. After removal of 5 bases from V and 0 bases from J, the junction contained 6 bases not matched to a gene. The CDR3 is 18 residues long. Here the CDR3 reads CASSPLAGGVSGANVLTF. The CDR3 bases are TGTGCCAGCAGTCCCCTAGCGGGGGGCGTCTCTGGGGCCAACGTCCTGACTTTC.

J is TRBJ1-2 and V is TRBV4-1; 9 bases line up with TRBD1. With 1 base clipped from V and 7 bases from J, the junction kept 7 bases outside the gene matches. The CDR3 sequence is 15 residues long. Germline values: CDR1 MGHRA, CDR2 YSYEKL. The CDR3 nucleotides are TGCGCCAGCAGCCAAGGGGGACAGGGTAGTTTTGGCTACACCTTC. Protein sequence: CASSQGGQGSFGYTF.

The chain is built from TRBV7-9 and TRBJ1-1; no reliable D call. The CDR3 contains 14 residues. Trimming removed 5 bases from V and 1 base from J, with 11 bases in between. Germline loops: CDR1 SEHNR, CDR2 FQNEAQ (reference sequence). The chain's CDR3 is CASSKTTRNTEAFF. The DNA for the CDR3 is TGTGCCAGCAGCAAAACGACAAGGAACACTGAAGCTTTCTTT. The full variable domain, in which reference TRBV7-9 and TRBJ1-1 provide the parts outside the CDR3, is DTGVSQNPRHKITKRGQNVTFRCDPISEHNRLYWYRQTLGQGPEFLTYFQNEAQLEKSRLLSDRFSAERPKGSFSTLEIQRTEQGDSAMYLCASSKTTRNTEAFFGQGTRLTVV.

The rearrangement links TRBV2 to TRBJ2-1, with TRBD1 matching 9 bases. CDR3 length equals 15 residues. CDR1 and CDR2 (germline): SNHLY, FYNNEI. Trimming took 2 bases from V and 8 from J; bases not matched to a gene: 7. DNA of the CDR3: TGTGCCAGCAGTGAAATAGGGACAGGGTTAGATGAGCAGTTCTTC. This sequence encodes CASSEIGTGLDEQFF.

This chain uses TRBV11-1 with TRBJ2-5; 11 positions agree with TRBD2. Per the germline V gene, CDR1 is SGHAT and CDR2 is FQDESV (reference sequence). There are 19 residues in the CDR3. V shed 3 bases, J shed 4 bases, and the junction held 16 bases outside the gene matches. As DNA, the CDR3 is TGTGCCAGCAGCTTGGTAGGGAATAGCGGGGGGGCCTTAACAGAGACCCAGTACTTC. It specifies CASSLVGNSGGALTETQYF.

The CDR3 nucleotides read TGTGCCAGCAGCCCACTAGCGGGGGGGAGAAATGAGCAGTTCTTC. Its translation is CASSPLAGGRNEQFF. This sequence joins TRBV7-9 and TRBJ2-1, with 13 bases fitting TRBD2. Germline-derived CDR1 and CDR2 are SEHNR and FQNEAQ (reference sequence). J lost 7 bases, V lost 5 bases, and 5 bases had no gene match. The CDR3 loop spans 15 amino acids.

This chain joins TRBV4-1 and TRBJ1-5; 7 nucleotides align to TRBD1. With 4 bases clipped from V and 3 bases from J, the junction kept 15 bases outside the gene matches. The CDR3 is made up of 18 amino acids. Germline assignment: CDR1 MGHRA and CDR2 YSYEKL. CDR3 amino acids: CASSPRVRGDLVNQPQHF. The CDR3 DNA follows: TGCGCCAGCAGCCCCCGGGTCAGGGGGGACCTTGTCAATCAGCCCCAGCATTTT.

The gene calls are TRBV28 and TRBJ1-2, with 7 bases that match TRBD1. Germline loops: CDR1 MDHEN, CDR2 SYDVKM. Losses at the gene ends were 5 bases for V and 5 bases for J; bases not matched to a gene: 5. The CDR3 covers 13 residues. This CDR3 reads CASSPGTEYGYTF. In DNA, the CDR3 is TGTGCCAGCAGTCCCGGGACAGAGTATGGCTACACCTTC.

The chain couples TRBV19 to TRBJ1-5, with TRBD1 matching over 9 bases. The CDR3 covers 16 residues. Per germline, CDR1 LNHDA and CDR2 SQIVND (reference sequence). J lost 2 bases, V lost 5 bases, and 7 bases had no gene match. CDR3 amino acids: CASSPGTGTGNQPQHF. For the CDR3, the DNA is TGTGCCAGTAGTCCCGGGACAGGGACGGGCAATCAGCCCCAGCATTTT.

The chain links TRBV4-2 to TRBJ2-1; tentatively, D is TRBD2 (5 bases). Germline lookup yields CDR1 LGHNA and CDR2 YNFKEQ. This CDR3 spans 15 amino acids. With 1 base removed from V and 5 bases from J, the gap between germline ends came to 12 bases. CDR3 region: CASSQGAHGDNEQFF. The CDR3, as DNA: TGTGCCAGCAGCCAAGGGGCCCACGGGGACAATGAGCAGTTCTTC.

The CDR3 DNA sequence: TGTGCCAGCAGTTCCTCCGGGACAACCGACCCGGGGGGGTTCTTC. This encodes CASSSSGTTDPGGFF. The gene calls are TRBV6-6 and TRBJ2-1; a weak D match, TRBD2 (7 bases). V lost 4 bases and J 15 bases, leaving 25 bases between the germline ends. From germline, CDR1 is MNHNY and CDR2 SVGAGI (reference sequence). This CDR3 has 15 amino acids.

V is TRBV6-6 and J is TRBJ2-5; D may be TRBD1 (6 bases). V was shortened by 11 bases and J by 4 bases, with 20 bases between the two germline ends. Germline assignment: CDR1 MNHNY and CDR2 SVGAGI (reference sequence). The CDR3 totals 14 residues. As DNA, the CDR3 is TGTGCCGTGACCAGGGGCGTGTATCGAGAGACCCAGTACTTC. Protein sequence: CAVTRGVYRETQYF.

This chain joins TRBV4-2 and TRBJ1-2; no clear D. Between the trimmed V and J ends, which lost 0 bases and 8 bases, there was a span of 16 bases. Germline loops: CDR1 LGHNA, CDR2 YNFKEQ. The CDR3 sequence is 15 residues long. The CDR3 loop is CASSQDARFVSGYTF. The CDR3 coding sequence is TGTGCCAGCAGCCAAGATGCCAGATTCGTTTCGGGCTACACCTTC.

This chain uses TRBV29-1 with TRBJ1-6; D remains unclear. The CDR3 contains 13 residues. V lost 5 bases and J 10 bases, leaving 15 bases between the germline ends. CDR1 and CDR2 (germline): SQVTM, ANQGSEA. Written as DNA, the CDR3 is TGCAGCGTTCGCCCGAACTTCGGGTCACCCCTCCACTTT. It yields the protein CSVRPNFGSPLHF. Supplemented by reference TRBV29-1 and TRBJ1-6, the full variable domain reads SAVISQKPSRDICQRGTSLTIQCQVDSQVTMMFWYRQQPGQSLTLIATANQGSEATYESGFVIDKFPISRPNLTFSTLTVSNMSPEDSSIYLCSVRPNFGSPLHFGNGTRLTVT.

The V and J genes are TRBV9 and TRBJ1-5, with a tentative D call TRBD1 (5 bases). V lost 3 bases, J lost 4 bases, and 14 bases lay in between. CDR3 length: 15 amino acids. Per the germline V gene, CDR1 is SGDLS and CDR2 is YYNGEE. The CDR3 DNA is TGTGCCAGCAGCGGAGGGCCGGGGGGTAATCAGCCCCAGCATTTT. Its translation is CASSGGPGGNQPQHF.

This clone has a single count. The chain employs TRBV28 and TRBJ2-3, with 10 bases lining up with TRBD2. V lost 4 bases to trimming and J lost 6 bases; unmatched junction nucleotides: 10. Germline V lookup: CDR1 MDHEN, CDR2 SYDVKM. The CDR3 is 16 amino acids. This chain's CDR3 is CASSYLAGARTDTQYF. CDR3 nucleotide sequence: TGTGCCAGCAGTTATCTAGCGGGAGCCCGGACGGATACGCAGTATTTT. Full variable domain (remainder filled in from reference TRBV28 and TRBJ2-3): DVKVTQSSRYLVKRTGEKVFLECVQDMDHENMFWYRQDPGLGLRLIYFSYDVKMKEKGDIPEGYSVSREKKERFSLILESASTNQTSMYLCASSYLAGARTDTQYFGPGTRLTVL.

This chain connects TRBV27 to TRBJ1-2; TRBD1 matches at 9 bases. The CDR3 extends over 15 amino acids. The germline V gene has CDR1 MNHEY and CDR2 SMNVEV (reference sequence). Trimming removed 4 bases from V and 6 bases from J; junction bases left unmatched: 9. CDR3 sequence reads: CASSWGQGLRDGYTF. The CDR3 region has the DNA TGTGCCAGCAGTTGGGGACAGGGCTTGAGGGATGGCTACACCTTC.

CDR3 coding DNA: TGTGCCAGCAGTGTGACAGGGAACCGCGTTAGCAATCAGCCCCAGCATTTT. Encoded protein: CASSVTGNRVSNQPQHF. The gene calls are TRBV6-1 and TRBJ1-5; 7 nucleotides match TRBD1. CDR1 and CDR2 from the germline V gene are MNHNS and SASEGT. The CDR3 totals 17 residues. Trimming cost V 4 bases and J 0 bases; bases outside gene matches: 9.

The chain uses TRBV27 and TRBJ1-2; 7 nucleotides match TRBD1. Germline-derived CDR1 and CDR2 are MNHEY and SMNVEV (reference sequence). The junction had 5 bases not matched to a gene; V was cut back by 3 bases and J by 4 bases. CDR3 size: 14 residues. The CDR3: CASSLGQRGYGYTF. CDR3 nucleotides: TGTGCCAGCAGTTTGGGACAGAGAGGCTATGGCTACACCTTC.

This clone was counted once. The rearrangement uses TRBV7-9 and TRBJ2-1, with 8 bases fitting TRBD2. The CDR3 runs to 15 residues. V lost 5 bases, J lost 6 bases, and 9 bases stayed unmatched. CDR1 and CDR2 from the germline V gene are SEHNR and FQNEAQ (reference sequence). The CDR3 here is CASSEPGLAGNEQFF. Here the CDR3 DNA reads TGTGCCAGCAGCGAGCCCGGGCTAGCGGGCAATGAGCAGTTCTTC. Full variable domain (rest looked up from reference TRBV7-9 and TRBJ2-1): DTGVSQNPRHKITKRGQNVTFRCDPISEHNRLYWYRQTLGQGPEFLTYFQNEAQLEKSRLLSDRFSAERPKGSFSTLEIQRTEQGDSAMYLCASSEPGLAGNEQFFGPGTRLTVL.

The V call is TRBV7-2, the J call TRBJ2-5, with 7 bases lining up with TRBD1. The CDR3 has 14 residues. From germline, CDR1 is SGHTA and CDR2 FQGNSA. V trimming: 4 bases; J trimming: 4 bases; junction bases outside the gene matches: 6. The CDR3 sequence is CASSWRQGPETQYF. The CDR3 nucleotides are TGTGCCAGCAGCTGGCGACAGGGTCCAGAGACCCAGTACTTC.

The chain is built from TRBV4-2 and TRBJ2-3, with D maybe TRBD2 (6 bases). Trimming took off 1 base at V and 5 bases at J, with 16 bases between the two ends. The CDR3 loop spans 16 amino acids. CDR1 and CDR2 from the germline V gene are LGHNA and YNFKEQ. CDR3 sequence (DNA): TGTGCCAGCAGCCAAGGAAATAGCGGTTCTGGAGATACGCAGTATTTT. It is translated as CASSQGNSGSGDTQYF.